One and the same sample provided the 8 T cell receptor beta chains below, sequenced in a study of regulatory T cells in long-lasting Graves disease. For TCR beta, libraries came from iRepertoire HTBI primers and Arm-PCR of CDR3 regions. TCRdb ran MiXCR on the multiplex PCR reads and lists one entry per CDR3 protein. The table lists 450,000 to 700,000 distinct CDR3 sequences, around an eighth of them singletons, with 8.5% to 10% in the top ten. Time point noted: newly diagnosed GD, antithyroid drugs for less than 3 months. From RNA extracted from PBMCs, the TCR library was made. This sample was shared with a second study, whose subject was T cells in Graves' hyperthyroidism and ophthalmopathy.

This specimen was peripheral blood mononuclear cells (PBMCs), taken at new diagnosis, from a patient treated with antithyroid drugs. The receptor source for this set is a man aged 25 to 40 with Graves disease.

This clonotype was found a few times. The chain joins TRBV5-1 to TRBJ1-1; no firm D call. This CDR3 is built from 13 residues. Germline loops: CDR1 SGHRS, CDR2 YFSETQ. V was clipped by 0 bases and J by 8 bases, with 11 bases between them. The CDR3 region has the DNA TGCGCCAGCAGCTTGGGAGGGCCCCAGGAAGCTTTCTTT. This codes for CASSLGGPQEAFF.

The J gene is TRBJ2-3, the V gene TRBV5-1; D is ambiguous. The CDR3 is 13 amino acids. CDR1 and CDR2 (germline): SGHRS, YFSETQ. V was clipped by 1 base and J by 6 bases, with 9 bases between them. CDR3 amino acids: CASSLLVLDTQYF. In nucleotides, the CDR3 is TGCGCCAGCAGCTTGTTGGTTCTGGATACGCAGTATTTT.

The V gene is TRBV7-2, the J gene TRBJ2-7; D is perhaps TRBD2 (7 bases). This CDR3 has 17 residues. Looked up from germline, CDR1 is SGHTA and CDR2 is FQGNSA. V gave up 2 bases and J gave up 2 bases, with 19 bases separating them. CDR3 coding DNA: TGTGCCAGCAGCTTAAGGGGGGGGGCTACCCAGACCTACGAGCAGTACTTC. Its protein is CASSLRGGATQTYEQYF.

This clonotype was observed at least ten times. V is TRBV2 and J is TRBJ2-3; maybe TRBD2 (6 bases). Germline V lookup: CDR1 SNHLY, CDR2 FYNNEI. Trimming pared 8 bases from V and 1 base from J, leaving 13 bases between. The CDR3 runs 14 residues. CDR3 coding DNA: TGTGCCAGCTCGACCGGGACTCGCACAGATACGCAGTATTTT. This sequence encodes CASSTGTRTDTQYF.

This clonotype came up once. This chain connects TRBV4-1 to TRBJ1-1; a possible D gene is TRBD1 (5 bases). The germline gives CDR1 MGHRA, CDR2 YSYEKL. This CDR3 has 15 amino acids. Trimming shortened V by 1 base and J by 4 bases, and 13 bases separated the two germline ends. The DNA for the CDR3 is TGCGCCAGCAGCCAAGTTCGGGGGGGGTTCACTGAAGCTTTCTTT. Amino acids: CASSQVRGGFTEAFF.

This clonotype was observed a handful of times. V and J are TRBV7-2 and TRBJ2-5, with 12 bases that match TRBD2. Germline lookup yields CDR1 SGHTA and CDR2 FQGNSA. The length of the CDR3 is 17 residues. V trimming: 5 bases; J trimming: 2 bases; junction bases outside the gene matches: 9. The CDR3 protein is CASSTPGLAGPQETQYF. CDR3 DNA: TGTGCCAGCAGCACCCCGGGACTAGCGGGCCCGCAAGAGACCCAGTACTTC.

The chain employs TRBV5-1 and TRBJ2-1; unclear D gene. The ends were cut back, 0 bases at V and 7 bases at J, with 14 bases in the middle. This CDR3 comprises 15 residues. CDR1 SGHRS and CDR2 YFSETQ come from the germline V gene. The CDR3 here is CASSLVLGNRNEQFF. DNA of the CDR3: TGCGCCAGCAGCTTGGTTTTAGGGAATAGGAATGAGCAGTTCTTC.

V usage is TRBV2 and J usage is TRBJ2-3, with 7 bases that match TRBD1. The CDR3 consists of 13 residues. Losses at the gene ends were 7 bases for V and 4 bases for J; bases not matched to a gene: 5. Germline lookup yields CDR1 SNHLY and CDR2 FYNNEI. CDR3 nucleotide sequence: TGTGCCAGCAAGGGGGCGCGTGCAGATACGCAGTATTTT. This translates into CASKGARADTQYF.